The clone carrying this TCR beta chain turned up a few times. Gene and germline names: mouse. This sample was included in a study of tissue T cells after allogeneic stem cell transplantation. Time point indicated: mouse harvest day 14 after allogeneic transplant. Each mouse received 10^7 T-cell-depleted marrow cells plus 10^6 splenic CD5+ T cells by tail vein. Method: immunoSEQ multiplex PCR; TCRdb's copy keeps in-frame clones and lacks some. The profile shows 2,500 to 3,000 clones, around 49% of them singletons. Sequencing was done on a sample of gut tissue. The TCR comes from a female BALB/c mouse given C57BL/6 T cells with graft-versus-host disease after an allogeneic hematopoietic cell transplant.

CDR3 protein: CASSLEGRAGNTLYF. The part of the CDR3 DNA that was read is TGTGCCAGCAGTCTGGAGGGGCGCGCTGGAAATACGCTCTAT. The chain carries TRBV26 and TRBJ1-3; D is possibly TRBD1 (5 bases). The CDR3 end lies 1 residue beyond the end of the read and is filled in from the germline J gene. Trimming left V 2 bases short and J 2 bases short, with 10 bases between. The CDR3 spans 15 residues. The germline V gene encodes CDR1 KGHPV and CDR2 FQNQEV (reference sequence).